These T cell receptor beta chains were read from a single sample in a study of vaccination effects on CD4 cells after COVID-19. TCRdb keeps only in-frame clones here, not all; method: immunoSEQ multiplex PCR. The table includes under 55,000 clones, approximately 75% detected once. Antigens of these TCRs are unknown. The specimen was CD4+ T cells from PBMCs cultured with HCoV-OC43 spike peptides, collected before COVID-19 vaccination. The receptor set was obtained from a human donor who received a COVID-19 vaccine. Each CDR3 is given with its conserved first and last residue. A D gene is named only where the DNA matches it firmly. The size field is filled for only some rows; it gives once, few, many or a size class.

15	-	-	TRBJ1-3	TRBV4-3	TGCGCCAGCGCATTAAATGTCTTCTCTGGAAACACCATATATTTT	CASALNVFSGNTIYF
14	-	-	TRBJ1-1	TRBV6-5	TGTGCCAGCACCCCCATTCCGGGAAACACTGAAGCTTTCTTT	CASTPIPGNTEAFF
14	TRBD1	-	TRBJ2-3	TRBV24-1	TGTGCCACCAGTGAAGCTGACAGGGGAGATACGCAGTATTTT	CATSEADRGDTQYF
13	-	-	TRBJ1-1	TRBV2	TGTGCCAGCAATAGAGACCGGGGCACTGAAGCTTTCTTT	CASNRDRGTEAFF
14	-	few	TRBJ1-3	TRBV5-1	TGCGCCAGCAGCTTGCCGGGTTCTGGAAACACCATATATTTT	CASSLPGSGNTIYF
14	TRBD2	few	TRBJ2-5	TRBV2	TGTGCCAGCAGTGCGGGGAGGGGTTTGGAGACCCAGTACTTC	CASSAGRGLETQYF
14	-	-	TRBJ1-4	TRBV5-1	TGCGCCAGCAGCTTAAGAGCAACTAATGAAAAACTGTTTTTT	CASSLRATNEKLFF
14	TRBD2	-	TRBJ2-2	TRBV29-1	TGCAGCGTTGTTTTTCTAGCGGGCACCGGGGAGCTGTTTTTT	CSVVFLAGTGELFF
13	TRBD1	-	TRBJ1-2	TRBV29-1	TGCAGCGCGGGACAGGGCACCGCCTATGGCTACACCTTC	CSAGQGTAYGYTF
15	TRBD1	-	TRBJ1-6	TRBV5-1	TGCGCCAGCAGCTCGGGACAGGGGAACAATTCACCCCTCCACTTT	CASSSGQGNNSPLHF
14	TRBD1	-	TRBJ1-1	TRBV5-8	TGTGCCAGCAGCTTGGCTGGGACAGCCCCTGAAGCTTTCTTT	CASSLAGTAPEAFF
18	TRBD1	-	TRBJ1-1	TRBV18	TGTGCCAGCTCACCCAGTAAGGGACAGGGGTTAGTATACACTGAAGCTTTCTTT	CASSPSKGQGLVYTEAFF
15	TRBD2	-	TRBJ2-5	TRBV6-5	TGTGCCAGCAGGTCTAGCGGGGGGCCTCAAGAGACCCAGTACTTC	CASRSSGGPQETQYF
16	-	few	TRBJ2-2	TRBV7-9	TGTGCCAGCAGCCGAAGGAGGCAGGGTAAAACCGGGGAGCTGTTTTTT	CASSRRRQGKTGELFF
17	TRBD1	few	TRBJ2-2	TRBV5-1	TGCGCCAGCAGCCCCAGGACAGGGCAGGCGAACACCGGGGAGCTGTTTTTT	CASSPRTGQANTGELFF
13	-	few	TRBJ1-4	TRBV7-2	TGTGCCAGCAGCTTAGGGCAGGGGGAAAAACTGTTTTTT	CASSLGQGEKLFF
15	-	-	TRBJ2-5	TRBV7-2	TGTGCCAGCAGCCCCCAATGGTACCGGGGAGAGACCCAGTACTTC	CASSPQWYRGETQYF
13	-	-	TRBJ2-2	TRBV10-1	TGCGCCAGCAGTGGACAGAGCACCGGGGAGCTGTTTTTT	CASSGQSTGELFF
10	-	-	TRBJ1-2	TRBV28	TGTGCCAGCATGGGTGGTGGCTACACCTTC	CASMGGGYTF
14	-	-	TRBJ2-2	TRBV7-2	TGTGCCAGCAGCTTAGTTATGGGTCCCGGGGAGCTGTTTTTT	CASSLVMGPGELFF
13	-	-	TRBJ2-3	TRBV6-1	TGTGCCAGCAGTGACCAACAGGGAGATACGCAGTATTTT	CASSDQQGDTQYF
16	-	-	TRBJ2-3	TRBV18	TGTGCCAGCTCACCAGGAAACGGGGTCCGCACAGATACGCAGTATTTT	CASSPGNGVRTDTQYF
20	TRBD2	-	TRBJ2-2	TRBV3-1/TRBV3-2	TGTGCCAGCAGCCAAACTCGGGGACTAGCGGGGGGGCGCGCCACCGGGGAGCTGTTTTTT	CASSQTRGLAGGRATGELFF
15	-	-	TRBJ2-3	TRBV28	TGTGCCAGCAGTTTAGTCGGCAGGGGATCAGATACGCAGTATTTT	CASSLVGRGSDTQYF
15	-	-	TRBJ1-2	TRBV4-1	TGCGCCAGCAGCCAAGGGTTATTGAGGGGTGGGGGCTACACCTTC	CASSQGLLRGGGYTF
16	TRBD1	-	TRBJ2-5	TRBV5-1	TGCGCCAGCAGCTTGGAGCCGACAGGGAACGGCGGGACCCAGTACTTC	CASSLEPTGNGGTQYF
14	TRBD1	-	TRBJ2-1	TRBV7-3	TGTGCCAGCAGCTTATTTCAGCAGGACAGGGAGCAGTTCTTC	CASSLFQQDREQFF
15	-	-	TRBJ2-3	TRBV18	TGTGCCAGCTCACCATACCCCGGGGGCACAGATACGCAGTATTTT	CASSPYPGGTDTQYF
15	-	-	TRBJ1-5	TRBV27	TGTGCCAGCAGTTTGGGTCGGGTGGGCGATCAGCCCCAGCATTTT	CASSLGRVGDQPQHF
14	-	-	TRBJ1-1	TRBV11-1	TGTGCCAGCAGCTTAGCAGGGGGAGCCACTGAAGCTTTCTTT	CASSLAGGATEAFF
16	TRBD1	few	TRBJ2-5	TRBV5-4	TGTGCCAGCAGCTCCCGGACAGGGTATCGGCAAGAGACCCAGTACTTC	CASSSRTGYRQETQYF
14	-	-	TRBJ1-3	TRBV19	TGTGCCAGCCAGACGACGGTTGCTGGAAACACCATATATTTT	CASQTTVAGNTIYF
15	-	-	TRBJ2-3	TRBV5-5	TGTGCCAGCAGCCAGGACGGATTCCTCACAGATACGCAGTATTTT	CASSQDGFLTDTQYF